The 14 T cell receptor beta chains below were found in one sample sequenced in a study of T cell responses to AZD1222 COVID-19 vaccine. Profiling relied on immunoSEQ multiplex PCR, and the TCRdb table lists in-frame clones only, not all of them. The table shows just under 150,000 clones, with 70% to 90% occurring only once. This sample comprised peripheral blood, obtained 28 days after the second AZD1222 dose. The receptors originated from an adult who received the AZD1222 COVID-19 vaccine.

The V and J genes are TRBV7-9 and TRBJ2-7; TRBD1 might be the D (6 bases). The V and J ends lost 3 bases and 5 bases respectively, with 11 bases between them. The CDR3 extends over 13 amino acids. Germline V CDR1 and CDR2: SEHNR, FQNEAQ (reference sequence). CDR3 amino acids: CASSLARGDEQYF. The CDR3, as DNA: TGTGCCAGCAGCTTGGCCAGGGGCGACGAGCAGTACTTC.

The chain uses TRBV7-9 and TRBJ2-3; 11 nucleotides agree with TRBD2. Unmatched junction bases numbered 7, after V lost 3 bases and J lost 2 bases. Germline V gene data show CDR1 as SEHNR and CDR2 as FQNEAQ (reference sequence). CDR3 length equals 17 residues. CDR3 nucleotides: TGTGCCAGCAGCTTCGGTAGCGGGGGGGCCTTCACAGATACGCAGTATTTT. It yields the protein CASSFGSGGAFTDTQYF.

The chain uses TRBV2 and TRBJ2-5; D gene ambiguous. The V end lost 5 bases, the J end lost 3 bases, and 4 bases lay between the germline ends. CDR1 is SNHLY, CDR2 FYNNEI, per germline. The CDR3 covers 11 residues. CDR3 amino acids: CASSLEETQYF. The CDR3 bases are TGTGCCAGCAGTTTAGAAGAGACCCAGTACTTC.

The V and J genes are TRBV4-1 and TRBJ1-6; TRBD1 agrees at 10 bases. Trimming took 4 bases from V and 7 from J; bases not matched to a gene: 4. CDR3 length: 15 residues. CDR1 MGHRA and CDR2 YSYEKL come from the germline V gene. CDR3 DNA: TGCGCCAGCAGCCCTCCGGACAGGGGGAATTCACCCCTCCACTTT. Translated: CASSPPDRGNSPLHF.

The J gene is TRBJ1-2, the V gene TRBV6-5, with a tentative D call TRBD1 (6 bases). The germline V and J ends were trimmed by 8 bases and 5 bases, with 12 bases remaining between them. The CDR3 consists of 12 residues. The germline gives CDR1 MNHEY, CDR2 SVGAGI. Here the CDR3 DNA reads TGTGCCAGCTCAGAGGGGGATTATGGCTACACCTTC. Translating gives CASSEGDYGYTF.

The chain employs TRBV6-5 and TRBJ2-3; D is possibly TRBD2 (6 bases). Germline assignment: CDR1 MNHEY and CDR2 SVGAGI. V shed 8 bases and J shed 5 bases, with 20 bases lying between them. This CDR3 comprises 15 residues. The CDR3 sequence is CASLLWGGEEDTQYF. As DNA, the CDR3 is TGTGCCAGCCTCTTGTGGGGCGGGGAGGAAGATACGCAGTATTTT.

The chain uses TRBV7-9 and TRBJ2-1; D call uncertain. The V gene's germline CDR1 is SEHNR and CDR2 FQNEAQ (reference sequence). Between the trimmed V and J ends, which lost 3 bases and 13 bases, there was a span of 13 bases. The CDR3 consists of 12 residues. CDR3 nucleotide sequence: TGTGCCAGCAGCTTCGGAGACACGCTCCAGTTCTTC. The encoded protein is CASSFGDTLQFF.

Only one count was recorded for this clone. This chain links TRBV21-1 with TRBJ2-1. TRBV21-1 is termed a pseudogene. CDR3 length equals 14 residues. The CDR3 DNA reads TGTGCCAGCAGCAAAGTCCAGATCCACATCGGGCAGTTCTTC. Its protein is CASSKVQIHIGQFF.

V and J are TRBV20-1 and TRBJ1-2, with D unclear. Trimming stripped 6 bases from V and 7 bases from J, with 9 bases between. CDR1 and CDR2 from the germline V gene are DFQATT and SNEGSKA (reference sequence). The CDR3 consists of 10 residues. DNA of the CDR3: TGCAGTGCGGATGATTTTGGCTACACCTTC. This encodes CSADDFGYTF.

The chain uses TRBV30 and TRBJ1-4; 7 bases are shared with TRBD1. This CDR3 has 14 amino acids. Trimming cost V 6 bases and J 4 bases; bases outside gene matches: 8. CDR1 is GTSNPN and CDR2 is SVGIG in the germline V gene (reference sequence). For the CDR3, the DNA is TGTGCCTGCGCCCGGGACAGCCTTAATGAAAAACTGTTTTTT. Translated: CACARDSLNEKLFF.

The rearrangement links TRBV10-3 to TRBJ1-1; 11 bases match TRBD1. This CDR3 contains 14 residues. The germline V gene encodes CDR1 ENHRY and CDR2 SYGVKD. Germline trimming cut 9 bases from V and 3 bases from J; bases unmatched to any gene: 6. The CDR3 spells CAIGQGAGDTEAFF. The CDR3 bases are TGTGCCATTGGACAGGGGGCTGGGGACACTGAAGCTTTCTTT.

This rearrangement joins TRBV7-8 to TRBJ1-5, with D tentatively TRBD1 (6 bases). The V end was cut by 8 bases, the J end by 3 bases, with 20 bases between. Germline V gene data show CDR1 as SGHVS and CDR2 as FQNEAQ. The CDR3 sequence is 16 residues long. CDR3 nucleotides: TGTGCCAGCGGTACTGAGGGGGTGAGGGTCAATCAGCCCCAGCATTTT. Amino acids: CASGTEGVRVNQPQHF.

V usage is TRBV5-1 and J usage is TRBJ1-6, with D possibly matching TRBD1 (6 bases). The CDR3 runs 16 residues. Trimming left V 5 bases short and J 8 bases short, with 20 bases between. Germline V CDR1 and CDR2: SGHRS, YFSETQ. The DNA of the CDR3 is TGCGCCAGCAGGCCGGGTGGGGGGGCGCGAGATTCACCCCTCCACTTT. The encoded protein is CASRPGGGARDSPLHF. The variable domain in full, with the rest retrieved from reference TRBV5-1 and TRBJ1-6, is KAGVTQTPRYLIKTRGQQVTLSCSPISGHRSVSWYQQTPGQGLQFLFEYFSETQRNKGNFPGRFSGRQFSNSRSEMNVSTLELGDSALYLCASRPGGGARDSPLHFGNGTRLTVT.

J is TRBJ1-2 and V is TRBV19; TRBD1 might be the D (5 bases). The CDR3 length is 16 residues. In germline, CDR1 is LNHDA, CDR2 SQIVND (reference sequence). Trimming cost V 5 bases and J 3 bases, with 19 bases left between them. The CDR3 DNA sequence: TGTGCCAGTAGTTCCCGCGGGGCAATAGGGGACTATGGCTACACCTTC. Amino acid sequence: CASSSRGAIGDYGYTF.